These 19 T cell receptor beta chains came from one sample sequenced in a study of blood T cell repertoires in COVID-19. Assay: immunoSEQ multiplex PCR; the TCRdb copy retains only in-frame clones and omits some. The sample consists of some 210,000 clones, approximately 84% of them appearing once. Sequenced: peripheral blood. These receptors all stem from a woman aged 50 to 60 with active or convalescent COVID-19.

V gene TRBV29-1 combines with J gene TRBJ2-1; a possible D gene is TRBD2 (6 bases). V dropped 2 bases and J dropped 6 bases, with 8 bases sitting between them. CDR3 length: 12 residues. Germline V gene sequence: CDR1 SQVTM, CDR2 ANQGSEA. CDR3 sequence reads: CSVERESNEQFF. The DNA of the CDR3 is TGCAGCGTTGAACGGGAGTCCAATGAGCAGTTCTTC.

This clone was observed a few times. The rearrangement joins TRBV20-1 to TRBJ2-2, with a possible D match to TRBD2 (5 bases). The V gene's germline CDR1 is DFQATT and CDR2 SNEGSKA (reference sequence). The CDR3 has 12 amino acids. V was pared by 3 bases and J by 5 bases, with 7 bases between. This CDR3 reads CSASRGTGELFF. Written as DNA, the CDR3 is TGCAGTGCTAGTAGAGGGACCGGGGAGCTGTTTTTT.

The genes are TRBV19 and TRBJ2-5; 12 nucleotides line up with TRBD2. V was clipped by 5 bases and J by 4 bases; unmatched bases: 8. The CDR3 sequence is 16 residues long. CDR1 and CDR2 (germline): LNHDA, SQIVND (reference sequence). The CDR3 DNA follows: TGTGCCAGTAGTCTGCGTGGACTAGCGGGAATAGAGACCCAGTACTTC. It translates to CASSLRGLAGIETQYF.

V gene TRBV10-3 combines with J gene TRBJ1-6; tentatively, D is TRBD1 (5 bases). Germline V gives CDR1 ENHRY, CDR2 SYGVKD. The CDR3 is 16 residues long. V was pared by 0 bases and J by 9 bases, with 15 bases between. DNA of the CDR3: TGTGCCATCAGTGAGTCGAGGGTCTCCGGGGGTTCACCCCTCCACTTT. It is translated as CAISESRVSGGSPLHF.

V and J are TRBV29-1 and TRBJ2-6, with 9 bases lining up with TRBD1. Germline trimming cut 6 bases from V and 2 bases from J; bases unmatched to any gene: 11. CDR1 is SQVTM and CDR2 is ANQGSEA in the germline V gene. The CDR3 has 17 amino acids. Here the CDR3 reads CSVGATGGAPGANVLTF. The CDR3 DNA follows: TGCAGCGTCGGCGCGACAGGGGGAGCCCCTGGGGCCAACGTCCTGACTTTC.

The chain is built from TRBV5-1 and TRBJ2-1; possible D gene TRBD1, 6 bases. This CDR3 has 14 amino acids. The ends were cut back, 2 bases at V and 8 bases at J, with 14 bases in the middle. Germline V lookup: CDR1 SGHRS, CDR2 YFSETQ. CDR3 DNA: TGCGCCAGCAGCTTCGGGAACAGGGACGATGAGCAGTTCTTC. Its protein is CASSFGNRDDEQFF.

This chain joins TRBV5-1 and TRBJ2-5; no reliable D call. Germline assignment: CDR1 SGHRS and CDR2 YFSETQ. This CDR3 comprises 14 residues. V was trimmed by 4 bases and J by 7 bases, leaving 17 bases between them. In DNA form, the CDR3 reads TGCGCCAGCAGCCCAATCACTGGTTCGAGGACCCAGTACTTC. As protein: CASSPITGSRTQYF.

The V and J genes are TRBV2 and TRBJ2-1; a possible D gene is TRBD1 (6 bases). The ends were cut back, 5 bases at V and 0 bases at J, with 11 bases in the middle. This CDR3 comprises 15 residues. Germline CDR1 is SNHLY and CDR2 is FYNNEI. CDR3 residues: CASSRTDSSYNEQFF. CDR3 DNA sequence: TGTGCCAGCAGTCGGACGGACAGCTCCTACAATGAGCAGTTCTTC.

CDR3 sequence reads: CSVYDPGYEQYF. As DNA, the CDR3 is TGCAGCGTTTATGACCCAGGGTACGAGCAGTACTTC. This chain connects TRBV29-1 to TRBJ2-7; D might be TRBD1 (5 bases). The CDR3 is 12 residues long. Germline CDR1 reads SQVTM; CDR2 reads ANQGSEA. V gave up 5 bases and J gave up 4 bases, with 12 bases separating them.

The V and J genes are TRBV5-5 and TRBJ1-5; 8 nucleotides agree with TRBD1. The CDR3 is 14 amino acids. V dropped 4 bases and J dropped 2; count of bases not matched to a gene: 2. CDR1 and CDR2 (germline): SGHKS, YYEKEE (reference sequence). The CDR3 coding sequence is TGTGCCAGCAGCGTGGGACAGGGCAATCAGCCCCAGCATTTT. As protein: CASSVGQGNQPQHF.

This chain links TRBV24-1 with TRBJ2-3; possibly TRBD2 for D (5 bases). Germline CDR1 and CDR2: KGHDR and SFDVKD. Trimming removed 4 bases from V and 4 bases from J, with 20 bases in between. The CDR3 spans 17 residues. CDR3 DNA: TGTGCCACCAGTGACCCTAGCCGTGGCCTAGGCCCAGATACGCAGTATTTT. Translation: CATSDPSRGLGPDTQYF.

The chain uses TRBV5-1 and TRBJ2-3; D unresolved. Per germline, CDR1 SGHRS and CDR2 YFSETQ. V was trimmed by 5 bases and J by 1 base, leaving 8 bases between them. This CDR3 contains 13 residues. This CDR3 reads CASRASGTDTQYF. For the CDR3, the DNA is TGCGCCAGCAGGGCCAGCGGCACAGATACGCAGTATTTT. The full variable domain, with the rest looked up from reference TRBV5-1 and TRBJ2-3, is KAGVTQTPRYLIKTRGQQVTLSCSPISGHRSVSWYQQTPGQGLQFLFEYFSETQRNKGNFPGRFSGRQFSNSRSEMNVSTLELGDSALYLCASRASGTDTQYFGPGTRLTVL.

CDR3 in DNA: TGTGCCAGTAGTATAGAGGGCGGGAGGGGGGATCTCCACAATGAGCAGTTCTTC. As protein: CASSIEGGRGDLHNEQFF. The rearrangement joins TRBV19 to TRBJ2-1; 9 nucleotides match TRBD2. V trimming: 0 bases; J trimming: 5 bases; junction bases outside the gene matches: 11. Per the germline V gene, CDR1 is LNHDA and CDR2 is SQIVND (reference sequence). The CDR3 has 18 amino acids.

This clone was seen at least ten times. This chain links TRBV5-5 with TRBJ2-2; 7 bases are a match to TRBD2. Losses at the gene ends were 2 bases for V and 0 bases for J; bases not matched to a gene: 1. Germline V lookup: CDR1 SGHKS, CDR2 YYEKEE (reference sequence). The length of the CDR3 is 15 residues. The CDR3 sequence is CASSFAGANTGELFF. The CDR3 DNA follows: TGTGCCAGCAGCTTCGCGGGGGCGAACACCGGGGAGCTGTTTTTT. Full variable domain (outside the CDR3, taken from reference TRBV5-5 and TRBJ2-2): DAGVTQSPTHLIKTRGQQVTLRCSPISGHKSVSWYQQVLGQGPQFIFQYYEKEERGRGNFPDRFSARQFPNYSSELNVNALLLGDSALYLCASSFAGANTGELFFGEGSRLTVL.

J is TRBJ2-7 and V is TRBV5-4; D is perhaps TRBD2 (5 bases). The CDR3 loop spans 13 amino acids. V was clipped by 5 bases and J by 0 bases, with 9 bases between them. The germline CDR1 and CDR2 sequences are SGHNT and YYREEE (reference sequence). The CDR3 bases are TGTGCCAGCAGGCCTGGGAGCTCCTACGAGCAGTACTTC. Its protein product is CASRPGSSYEQYF. Together with reference TRBV5-4 and TRBJ2-7, the CDR3 gives the full variable domain: ETGVTQSPTHLIKTRGQQVTLRCSSQSGHNTVSWYQQALGQGPQFIFQYYREEENGRGNFPPRFSGLQFPNYSSELNVNALELDDSALYLCASRPGSSYEQYFGPGTRLTVT.

The rearrangement joins TRBV5-4 to TRBJ1-5, with a tentative D call TRBD1 (5 bases). Germline V CDR1 and CDR2: SGHNT, YYREEE (reference sequence). The CDR3 consists of 15 residues. V was cut by 2 bases and J by 3 bases, with 12 bases left in between. The CDR3 DNA reads as TGTGCCAGCAGCTTTCGCGGCAGGGTCAATCAGCCCCAGCATTTT. This encodes CASSFRGRVNQPQHF.

This clone was detected a few times. The chain carries TRBV11-2 and TRBJ1-6; 9 nucleotides line up with TRBD1. This CDR3 contains 18 residues. Per germline, CDR1 SGHAT and CDR2 FQNNGV. The trim removed 2 bases at V and 7 bases at J, leaving 12 bases unmatched. CDR3 sequence: CASSLRRGTGTGNSPLHF. The CDR3 nucleotides are TGTGCCAGCAGCTTACGCAGGGGAACCGGGACAGGGAATTCACCCCTCCACTTT.

The chain combines TRBV2 with TRBJ2-5; 8 bases are shared with TRBD1. This CDR3 is built from 14 residues. The ends lost 6 bases at V and 3 bases at J; junction bases unmatched: 6. Germline V gene sequence: CDR1 SNHLY, CDR2 FYNNEI. As DNA, the CDR3 is TGTGCCAGCAGAGCGGACAGGGTAAAAGAGACCCAGTACTTC. Amino acid sequence: CASRADRVKETQYF.

V usage is TRBV6-4 and J usage is TRBJ1-1; 7 bases agree with TRBD1. The CDR3 is 16 amino acids. Germline loops: CDR1 MRHNA, CDR2 SNTAGT. V was clipped by 0 bases and J by 4 bases; unmatched bases: 8. The CDR3 DNA reads as TGTGCCAGCAGTGACTCGAATCAGGGGGTGGGCACTGAAGCTTTCTTT. It is translated as CASSDSNQGVGTEAFF.